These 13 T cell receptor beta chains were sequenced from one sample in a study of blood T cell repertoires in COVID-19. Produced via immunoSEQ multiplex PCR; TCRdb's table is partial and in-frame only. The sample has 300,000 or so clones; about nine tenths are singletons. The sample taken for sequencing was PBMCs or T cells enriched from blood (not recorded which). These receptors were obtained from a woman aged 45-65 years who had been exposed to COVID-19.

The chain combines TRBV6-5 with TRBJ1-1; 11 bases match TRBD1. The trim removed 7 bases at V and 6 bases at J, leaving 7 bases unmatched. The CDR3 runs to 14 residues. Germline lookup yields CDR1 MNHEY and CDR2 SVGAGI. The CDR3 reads CASIRTGGLSEAFF. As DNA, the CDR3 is TGTGCCAGCATCCGGACAGGGGGCCTATCTGAAGCTTTCTTT.

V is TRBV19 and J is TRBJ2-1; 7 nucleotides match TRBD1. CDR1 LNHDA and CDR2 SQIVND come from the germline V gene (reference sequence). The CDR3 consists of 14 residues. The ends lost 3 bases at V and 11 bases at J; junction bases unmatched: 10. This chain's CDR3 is CASSMESWGQQQFF. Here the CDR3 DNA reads TGTGCCAGTAGTATGGAATCATGGGGACAGCAGCAGTTCTTC.

The CDR3, as DNA: TGTGCCAGCAGCCAGCTAGAGGGAAACACCATATATTTT. This gives the protein CASSQLEGNTIYF. This chain uses TRBV5-4 with TRBJ1-3; D is unclear. The CDR3 has 13 residues. Trimming shortened V by 4 bases and J by 4 bases, and 9 bases separated the two germline ends. Germline lookup yields CDR1 SGHNT and CDR2 YYREEE (reference sequence).

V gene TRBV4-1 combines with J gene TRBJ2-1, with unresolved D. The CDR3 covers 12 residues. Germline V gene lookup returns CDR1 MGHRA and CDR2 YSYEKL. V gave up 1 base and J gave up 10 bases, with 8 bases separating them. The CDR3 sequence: CASSQAPREQFF. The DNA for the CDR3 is TGCGCCAGCAGCCAAGCTCCACGGGAGCAGTTCTTC.

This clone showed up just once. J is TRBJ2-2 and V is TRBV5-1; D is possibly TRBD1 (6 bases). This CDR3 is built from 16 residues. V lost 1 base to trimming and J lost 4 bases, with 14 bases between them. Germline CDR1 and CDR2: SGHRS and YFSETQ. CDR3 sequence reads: CASSLSGTPITGELFF. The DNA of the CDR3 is TGCGCCAGCAGCTTGAGTGGGACACCAATCACCGGGGAGCTGTTTTTT.

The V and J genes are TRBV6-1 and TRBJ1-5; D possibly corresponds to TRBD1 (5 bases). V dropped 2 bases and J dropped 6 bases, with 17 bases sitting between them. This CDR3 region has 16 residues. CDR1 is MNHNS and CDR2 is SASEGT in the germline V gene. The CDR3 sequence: CASSESTGAGGQPQHF. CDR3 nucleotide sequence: TGTGCCAGCAGTGAAAGTACAGGTGCGGGGGGTCAGCCCCAGCATTTT.

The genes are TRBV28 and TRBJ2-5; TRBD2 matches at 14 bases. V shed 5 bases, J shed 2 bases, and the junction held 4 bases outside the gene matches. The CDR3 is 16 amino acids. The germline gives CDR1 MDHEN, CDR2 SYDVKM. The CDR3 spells CASSVGLAGGQETQYF. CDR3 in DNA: TGTGCCAGCAGTGTAGGACTAGCGGGGGGACAAGAGACCCAGTACTTC.

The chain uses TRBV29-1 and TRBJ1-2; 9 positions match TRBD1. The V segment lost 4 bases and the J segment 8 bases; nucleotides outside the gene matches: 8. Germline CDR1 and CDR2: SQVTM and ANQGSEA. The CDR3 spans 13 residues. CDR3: CSVGTGEYKGYTF. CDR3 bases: TGCAGCGTTGGGACAGGGGAGTATAAAGGCTACACCTTC.

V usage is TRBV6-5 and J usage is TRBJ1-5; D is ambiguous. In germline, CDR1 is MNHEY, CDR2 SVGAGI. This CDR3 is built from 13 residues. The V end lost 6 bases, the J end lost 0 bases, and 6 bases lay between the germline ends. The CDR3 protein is CASRYSSNQPQHF. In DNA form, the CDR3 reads TGTGCCAGCAGATATAGTAGCAATCAGCCCCAGCATTTT.

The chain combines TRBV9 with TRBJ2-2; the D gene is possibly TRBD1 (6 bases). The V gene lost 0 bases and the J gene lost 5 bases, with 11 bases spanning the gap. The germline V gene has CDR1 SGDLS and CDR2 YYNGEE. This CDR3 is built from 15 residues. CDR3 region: CASSVGSGETGELFF. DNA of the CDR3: TGTGCCAGCAGCGTAGGTTCAGGGGAGACCGGGGAGCTGTTTTTT.

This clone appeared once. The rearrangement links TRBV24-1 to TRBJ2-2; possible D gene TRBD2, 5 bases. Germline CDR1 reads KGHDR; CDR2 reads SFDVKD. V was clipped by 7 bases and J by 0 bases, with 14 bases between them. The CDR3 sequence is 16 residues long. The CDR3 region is CATRDTAGPNTGELFF. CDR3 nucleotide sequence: TGTGCCACCAGAGATACGGCGGGCCCGAACACCGGGGAGCTGTTTTTT.

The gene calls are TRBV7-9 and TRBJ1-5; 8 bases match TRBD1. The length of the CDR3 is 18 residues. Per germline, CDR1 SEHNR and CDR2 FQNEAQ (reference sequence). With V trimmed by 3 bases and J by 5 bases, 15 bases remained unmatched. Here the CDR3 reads CASSFHNPTGVNYQPQHF. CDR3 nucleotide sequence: TGTGCCAGCAGCTTCCATAACCCGACAGGGGTTAATTATCAGCCCCAGCATTTT. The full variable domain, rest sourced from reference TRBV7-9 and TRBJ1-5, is DTGVSQNPRHKITKRGQNVTFRCDPISEHNRLYWYRQTLGQGPEFLTYFQNEAQLEKSRLLSDRFSAERPKGSFSTLEIQRTEQGDSAMYLCASSFHNPTGVNYQPQHFGDGTRLSIL.

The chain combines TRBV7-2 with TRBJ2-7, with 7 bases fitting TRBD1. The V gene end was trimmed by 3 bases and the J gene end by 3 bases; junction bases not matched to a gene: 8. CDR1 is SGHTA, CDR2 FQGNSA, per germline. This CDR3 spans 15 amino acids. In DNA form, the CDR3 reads TGTGCCAGCAGCTTCGAGGAGCAGGGGGTCTACGAGCAGTACTTC. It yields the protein CASSFEEQGVYEQYF.